The sequence of this TCR beta chain was determined in a study of blood T cell dynamics during melanoma immunotherapy. Study-wide points: PBMC repertoires of eventual disease-control patients split at W3 into clonality or diversity gains.

A remark on this clone: Its antigen is not known. At one end the junction does not follow the germline gene, possibly because of a read error.

Germline V gene sequence: CDR1 SGHAT, CDR2 FQNNGV. The CDR3 runs to 16 residues. Stated time point: week 3, after first cycle of checkpoint inhibitor. The repertoire was sequenced with immunoSEQ multiplex PCR; TCRdb's copy has only in-frame clones and lacks some. The sample lists about 14,000 clones, just over 85% occurring once. The sequenced sample was blood, obtained from a patient treated with checkpoint blockade. This chain joins TRBV11-2 and TRBJ1-2; a possible D gene is TRBD1 (6 bases). The source is a human donor with melanoma. CDR3 sequence: CVSSLEGRGGNYGYTF. The CDR3, as DNA: TGTGTCAGCAGCTTAGAAGGTAGAGGGGGAAACTATGGCTACACCTTC.